These 27 T cell receptor beta chains originate from one sample sequenced in a study of CD8+CD57+ T cells in acquired aplastic anemia. CDR3 and TCR beta VDJ profiling relied on genomic DNA as the template. TCRdb reprocessed the reads via MiXCR and lists one record per CDR3 protein. The table shows about 160,000 distinct CDR3 sequences, with roughly 48% occurring only once. CD8+CD57+ cell expansion, shown by flow cytometry, had occurred in the patients selected for sequencing. The sequenced material came from sorted CD4+, CD8+, or CD8+CD57+ T cells (not recorded which) from PBMCs. These receptors originate from a human donor with aplastic anemia.

This clonotype occurred many times. This rearrangement joins TRBV10-3 to TRBJ2-1, with 8 bases fitting TRBD2. Germline V gene data show CDR1 as ENHRY and CDR2 as SYGVKD. This CDR3 has 13 residues. The V gene end was trimmed by 5 bases and the J gene end by 6 bases; junction bases not matched to a gene: 3. This CDR3 is CAISSGLGNEQFF. The DNA of the CDR3 is TGTGCCATCAGTTCGGGACTAGGCAATGAGCAGTTCTTC.

The CDR3 sequence: CASSSGRSPYNEQFF. The CDR3 region has the DNA TGTGCCAGCAGTAGCGGGAGATCCCCCTACAATGAGCAGTTCTTC. V usage is TRBV28 and J usage is TRBJ2-1, with 8 bases identical to TRBD2. Trimming at V came to 5 bases and at J to 2 bases, leaving 5 bases not matched to a gene. CDR1 is MDHEN and CDR2 is SYDVKM in the germline V gene. This CDR3 spans 15 amino acids.

This chain joins TRBV5-1 and TRBJ2-3; D gene ambiguous. Per the germline V gene, CDR1 is SGHRS and CDR2 is YFSETQ. The CDR3 has 18 residues. The V gene lost 4 bases and the J gene lost 3 bases, with 24 bases spanning the gap. The CDR3 coding sequence is TGCGCCAGCAGCCTCTCCCCAGTCCGGGCCCTCCGAACAGATACGCAGTATTTT. Amino acids: CASSLSPVRALRTDTQYF.

The J gene is TRBJ2-7, the V gene TRBV12-3 or TRBV12-4; no firm D call. V lost 6 bases and J 2 bases, leaving 5 bases between the germline ends. This CDR3 comprises 11 residues. CDR3 DNA: TGTGCCAGCAGGAGCGCCTACGAGCAGTACTTC. Translated, it gives CASRSAYEQYF.

For this clonotype: Mismatch with germline at one junction end may stem from a read error. For the CDR3, the DNA is TGCGCCAGCAGCTTACAGGGCGGCGTGTACGAGCAGTACTTC. Encoded protein: CASSLQGGVYEQYF. The rearrangement joins TRBV7-3 to TRBJ2-7; the D gene is possibly TRBD1 (6 bases). The CDR3 length is 14 residues. Germline values: CDR1 SGHTA, CDR2 FQGTGA.

The V call is TRBV12-5, the J call TRBJ2-1, with D possibly matching TRBD1 (5 bases). Germline CDR1 is LGHNT and CDR2 is FRNRAP. This CDR3 has 14 residues. V lost 3 bases and J 8 bases, leaving 14 bases between the germline ends. The chain's CDR3 is CASGFQLGRDEQFF. CDR3 DNA: TGTGCTAGTGGTTTCCAGCTGGGGCGCGATGAGCAGTTCTTC.

This clonotype was found many times. The chain uses TRBV2 and TRBJ2-7; 7 positions match TRBD1. The CDR3 is made up of 16 amino acids. V was pared by 6 bases and J by 0 bases, with 11 bases of the junction left unmatched. In germline, CDR1 is SNHLY, CDR2 FYNNEI. DNA for the CDR3: TGTGCCAGCAGACGCACCGACAGGGTTAACTCCTACGAGCAGTACTTC. Translating it yields CASRRTDRVNSYEQYF.

This clonotype has at least ten counts. J is TRBJ1-6 and V is TRBV9, with D hard to call. The germline V gene has CDR1 SGDLS and CDR2 YYNGEE. The CDR3 consists of 15 residues. The ends were cut back, 0 bases at V and 5 bases at J, with 9 bases in the middle. DNA of the CDR3: TGTGCCAGCAGCGTAGGAAACAGCCATAATTCACCCCTCCACTTT. This translates into CASSVGNSHNSPLHF. Based on the CDR3 plus reference TRBV9 and TRBJ1-6, the full variable domain is DSGVTQTPKHLITATGQRVTLRCSPRSGDLSVYWYQQSLDQGLQFLIQYYNGEERAKGNILERFSAQQFPDLHSELNLSSLELGDSALYFCASSVGNSHNSPLHFGNGTRLTVT.

This clonotype was recorded once. This clone may be a read error of a much larger clone one base away. The chain couples TRBV6-1 to TRBJ1-2; weak D call: TRBD1 (5 bases). Germline V gene data show CDR1 as MNHNS and CDR2 as SASEGT. The CDR3 is 13 amino acids. The CDR3 here is CTSRAGTAYGYTF. The CDR3 region has the DNA TGTACCAGCAGGGCAGGGACGGCCTATGGCTACACCTTC.

There are many counts of this clonotype. The V gene is TRBV6-5, the J gene TRBJ2-7; 7 positions agree with TRBD2. CDR1 is MNHEY, CDR2 SVGAGI, per germline. The junction had 4 bases not matched to a gene; V was cut back by 0 bases and J by 5 bases. This CDR3 spans 14 amino acids. The CDR3 nucleotides are TGTGCCAGCAGTTACTCGGGACTAACTAACGAGCAGTACTTC. Translation gives CASSYSGLTNEQYF.

This clonotype was seen more than once but under ten times. The genes are TRBV7-6 and TRBJ2-7; the D call may be TRBD1 or TRBD2 (5 bases each). CDR3 length: 14 amino acids. Trimming took 2 bases from V and 5 from J, leaving 13 bases between them. Per the germline V gene, CDR1 is SGHVS and CDR2 is FNYEAQ. In nucleotides, the CDR3 is TGTGCCAGCAGCTTATCACCAGGGACGGACGAGCAGTACTTC. This encodes CASSLSPGTDEQYF.

V usage is TRBV7-9 and J usage is TRBJ2-7; 8 bases agree with TRBD2. This CDR3 contains 15 residues. Germline CDR1 and CDR2: SEHNR and FQNEAQ (reference sequence). J was trimmed by 0 bases and V by 9 bases; bases with no gene match: 10. The chain's CDR3 is CASSIVTSGSYEQYF. The DNA of the CDR3 is TGTGCCAGTAGTATAGTCACTAGCGGCTCCTACGAGCAGTACTTC.

This clonotype was recorded a few times. The V call is TRBV12-3 or TRBV12-4, the J call TRBJ2-1; D gene unclear. The CDR3 is 15 amino acids. Trimming left V 0 bases short and J 4 bases short, with 10 bases between. The CDR3 sequence: CASSLALTPYNEQFF. The CDR3 region has the DNA TGTGCCAGCAGTTTAGCCCTGACTCCTTACAATGAGCAGTTCTTC.

Only one count was recorded for this clonotype. Written as DNA, the CDR3 is TGCGCCAGCAGTGCGGTGGGGGCCGAAGAGACCCAGTACTTC. Its translation is CASSAVGAEETQYF. This sequence joins TRBV10-2 and TRBJ2-5, with D maybe TRBD1 (6 bases). The germline V gene has CDR1 WSHSY and CDR2 SAAADI. The CDR3 covers 14 residues. Trimming pared 4 bases from V and 3 bases from J, leaving 12 bases between.

This clonotype has a count of ten or more. This sequence joins TRBV9 and TRBJ1-1; 9 positions agree with TRBD1. The germline V gene encodes CDR1 SGDLS and CDR2 YYNGEE. The CDR3 is made up of 18 amino acids. J was trimmed by 5 bases and V by 3 bases; bases with no gene match: 17. In DNA form, the CDR3 reads TGTGCCAGCAGCGCATCCCGGGACAGGGTCGCCTCGCGGACTGAAGCTTTCTTT. This codes for CASSASRDRVASRTEAFF.

The J gene is TRBJ2-1, the V gene TRBV4-2, with TRBD1 matching over 7 bases. Germline V gene lookup returns CDR1 LGHNA and CDR2 YNFKEQ. There are 15 residues in the CDR3. V lost 5 bases to trimming and J lost 0 bases; unmatched junction nucleotides: 4. The CDR3 region has the DNA TGTGCCAGCAGCAGGACAGGAAGCTCCTACAATGAGCAGTTCTTC. Residues: CASSRTGSSYNEQFF.

J is TRBJ1-6 and V is TRBV4-2; D is possibly TRBD1 (6 bases). The CDR3 covers 16 residues. The V gene lost 4 bases and the J gene lost 9 bases, with 19 bases spanning the gap. The germline gives CDR1 LGHNA, CDR2 YNFKEQ. The CDR3 region has the DNA TGTGCCAGCAGCCCCCCAGGGGCCGGATTAGGTTCACCCCTCCACTTT. Protein: CASSPPGAGLGSPLHF.

This clonotype has at least ten counts. This rearrangement joins TRBV15 to TRBJ2-7; 8 nucleotides match TRBD1. The CDR3 is 17 residues long. Trimming cost V 1 base and J 2 bases; bases outside gene matches: 10. Germline-derived CDR1 and CDR2 are LNHNV and YYDKDF (reference sequence). The CDR3 sequence is CATSRGEAQGATYEQYF. CDR3 sequence (DNA): TGTGCCACCAGCAGAGGGGAAGCGCAGGGGGCTACCTACGAGCAGTACTTC.

This clonotype has a single count. This chain connects TRBV29-1 to TRBJ2-1; D may be TRBD2 (5 bases). V lost 3 bases and J lost 10, with 16 bases in between. CDR1 and CDR2 from the germline V gene are SQVTM and ANQGSEA. The CDR3 sequence is 13 residues long. In DNA, the CDR3 is TGCAGCGTTGAGAGGGAGCGCTCATTGGAGCAGTTCTTC. Amino acids: CSVERERSLEQFF.

About this clonotype itself: It may be a read error: a sequence one base away is much more abundant. The chain is built from TRBV11-2 and TRBJ2-3; a weak D match, TRBD1 (6 bases). There are 14 residues in the CDR3. Germline-derived CDR1 and CDR2 are SGHAT and FQNNGV. CDR3 sequence: CASGLVQGADTQYF. DNA of the CDR3: TGTGCCAGCGGCTTAGTACAGGGCGCAGATACGCAGTATTTT.

The chain employs TRBV18 and TRBJ1-1; D is possibly TRBD1 (6 bases). In germline, CDR1 is KGHSH, CDR2 LQKENI. Trimming stripped 4 bases from V and 6 bases from J, with 12 bases between. The CDR3 runs to 13 residues. In nucleotides, the CDR3 is TGTGCCAGCTCACTCCCGGGACACCCTGAAGCTTTCTTT. Translating gives CASSLPGHPEAFF.

This chain links TRBV7-9 with TRBJ2-7; unclear D gene. Germline-derived CDR1 and CDR2 are SEHNR and FQNEAQ (reference sequence). The V end lost 3 bases, the J end lost 0 bases, and 9 bases lay between the germline ends. This CDR3 comprises 14 residues. The CDR3 DNA reads TGTGCCAGCAGCTTTACGTCCAGCTCCTACGAGCAGTACTTC. Translated, it gives CASSFTSSSYEQYF. Looking up the rest from reference TRBV7-9 and TRBJ2-7 gives the full variable domain: DTGVSQNPRHKITKRGQNVTFRCDPISEHNRLYWYRQTLGQGPEFLTYFQNEAQLEKSRLLSDRFSAERPKGSFSTLEIQRTEQGDSAMYLCASSFTSSSYEQYFGPGTRLTVT.

A word on this clonotype: Since a much larger clone is just one base distant, this may be a read error. DNA of the CDR3: TGTGCCAGCAGAGGACTAGCGGGAGGCACAGATACGCGGTATTTT. This sequence encodes CASRGLAGGTDTRYF. The V and J genes are TRBV5-4 and TRBJ2-3, with 14 bases identical to TRBD2. CDR3 length equals 15 residues. Germline V gives CDR1 SGHNT, CDR2 YYREEE (reference sequence). The whole variable domain, remainder taken from reference TRBV5-4 and TRBJ2-3, is ETGVTQSPTHLIKTRGQQVTLRCSSQSGHNTVSWYQQALGQGPQFIFQYYREEENGRGNFPPRFSGLQFPNYSSELNVNALELDDSALYLCASRGLAGGTDTRYFGPGTRLTVL.

The chain combines TRBV7-9 with TRBJ2-7; the D is unclear. The CDR3 is 14 amino acids. Per germline, CDR1 SEHNR and CDR2 FQNEAQ (reference sequence). With 2 bases removed from V and 3 bases from J, the gap between germline ends came to 11 bases. CDR3 sequence reads: CASSLIGGVYEQYF. CDR3 nucleotide sequence: TGTGCCAGCAGCTTAATCGGCGGAGTCTACGAGCAGTACTTC.

The chain combines TRBV2 with TRBJ1-6; TRBD1 aligns across 7 bases. The CDR3 runs 15 residues. Germline V lookup: CDR1 SNHLY, CDR2 FYNNEI. Trimming removed 1 base from V and 7 bases from J; junction bases left unmatched: 4. The DNA for the CDR3 is TGTGCCAGCAGTGAAGAAGGACAGGTGAATTCACCCCTCCACTTT. Translated: CASSEEGQVNSPLHF.

A word on this clonotype: One end of the junction is discordant with germline, which a read error may explain. The rearrangement joins TRBV2 to TRBJ1-5; D gene uncertain. Looked up from germline, CDR1 is SNHLY and CDR2 is FYNNEI. The CDR3 has 14 amino acids. The CDR3 region is CASSGYSPNRPQHF. For the CDR3, the DNA is TGTGCCAGCAGTGGTTACAGCCCCAATCGGCCCCAGCATTTT.

This chain connects TRBV2 to TRBJ1-1; D possibly corresponds to TRBD1 (5 bases). The length of the CDR3 is 14 residues. Trimming removed 8 bases at V and 3 bases at J, with 16 bases between. CDR1 is SNHLY, CDR2 FYNNEI, per germline. DNA of the CDR3: TGTGCCAGCCAGAGATCGGGGGAGGACACTGAAGCTTTCTTT. It encodes CASQRSGEDTEAFF.